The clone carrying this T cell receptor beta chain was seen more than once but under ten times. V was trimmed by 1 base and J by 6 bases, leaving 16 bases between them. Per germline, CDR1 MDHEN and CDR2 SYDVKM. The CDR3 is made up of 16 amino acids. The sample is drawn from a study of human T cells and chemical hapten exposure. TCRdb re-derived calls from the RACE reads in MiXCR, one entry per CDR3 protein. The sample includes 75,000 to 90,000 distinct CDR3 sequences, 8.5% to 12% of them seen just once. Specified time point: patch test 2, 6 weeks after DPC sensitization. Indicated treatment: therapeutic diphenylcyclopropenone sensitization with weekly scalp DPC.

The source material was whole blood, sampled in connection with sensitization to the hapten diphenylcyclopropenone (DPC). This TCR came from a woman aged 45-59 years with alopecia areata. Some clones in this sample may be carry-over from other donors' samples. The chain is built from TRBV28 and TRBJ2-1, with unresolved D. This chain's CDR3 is CASSLLGGRARNEQFF. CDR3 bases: TGTGCCAGCAGTTTATTGGGCGGACGGGCTCGCAATGAGCAGTTCTTC.